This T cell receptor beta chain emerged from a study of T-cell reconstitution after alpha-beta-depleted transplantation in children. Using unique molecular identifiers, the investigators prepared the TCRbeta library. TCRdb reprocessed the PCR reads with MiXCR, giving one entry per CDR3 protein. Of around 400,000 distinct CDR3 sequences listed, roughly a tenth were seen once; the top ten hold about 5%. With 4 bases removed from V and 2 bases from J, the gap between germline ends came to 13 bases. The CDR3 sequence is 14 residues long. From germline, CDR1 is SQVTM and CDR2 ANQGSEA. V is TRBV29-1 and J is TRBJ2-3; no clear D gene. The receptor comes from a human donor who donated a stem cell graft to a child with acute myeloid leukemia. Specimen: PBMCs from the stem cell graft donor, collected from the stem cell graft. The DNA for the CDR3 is TGCAGCGTTGGGTCTGAGTACTACACAGATACGCAGTATTTT. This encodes CSVGSEYYTDTQYF.